Only a few counts were recorded for the clone carrying this TCR beta chain. Its cognate antigen is unknown. The germline CDR1 and CDR2 sequences are SGHVS and FNYEAQ. The CDR3 consists of 14 residues. Trimming removed 4 bases at V and 6 bases at J, with 14 bases between. The data derive from a study of T cell repertoires in cytomegalovirus infection. About the study: Recently identified HLA-C-restricted CMV epitopes and well-studied HLA-B-restricted CMV epitopes were used by the study.

Using its own MiXCR run on the reads, TCRdb lists one record per CDR3 protein. This sample has roughly 150,000 distinct CDR3 sequences, with over 25% found just once. The rearrangement links TRBV7-6 to TRBJ2-3; possible D gene TRBD1, 5 bases. This clonotype originated in a human donor in good health (CMV status not recorded). Some clones in this sample may be carry-over from other donors' samples. The sequences come from CD8+ T cells from cultured PBMCs, collected from culture after CMV antigen stimulation. CDR3 sequence: CASSYTTGPDTQYF. The DNA for the CDR3 is TGTGCCAGCAGCTATACAACAGGCCCGGATACGCAGTATTTT.